These T cell receptor beta chains were read from a single sample in a study of early T cells in non-severe SARS-CoV-2 infection. TCRdb re-analysed the 5' RACE reads in MiXCR, keeping a single row per CDR3 protein. The sample lists 60,000 to 75,000 distinct CDR3 sequences, roughly 10% occurring once. Source: whole blood, taken at baseline. The receptors shown here come from an adult who was a healthcare worker with PCR-confirmed SARS-CoV-2 infection or an uninfected control (not recorded which). Both conserved end residues are part of each CDR3. D genes are given only for firm matches. Clone size appears in some rows only: once, few, many, or a class for an expanded clone.

j_call | v_call | clone_size | d_call | cdr3_nt | cdr3_aa
TRBJ2-3 | TRBV12-3/TRBV12-4 | NA | NA | TGTGCCAGCAGTTTACCCGACTATACGCAGTATTTT | CASSLPDYTQYF
TRBJ1-4 | TRBV28 | NA | NA | TGTGCCAGCAGTCGACAGTTAACTAATGAAAAACTGTTTTTT | CASSRQLTNEKLFF
TRBJ2-7 | TRBV27 | many | NA | TGTGCCAGCGGTGACGACCCTTATGACGAGCAGTACTTC | CASGDDPYDEQYF
TRBJ1-1 | TRBV5-6 | few | TRBD1 | TGTGCCAGCAGCTTCAGGACAGGGTGGATGAACACTGAAGCTTTCTTT | CASSFRTGWMNTEAFF
TRBJ2-7 | TRBV30 | many | TRBD2 | TGTGCCTGGAGTCTGGGGGGGGAGAGTGGATACGAGCAGTACTTC | CAWSLGGESGYEQYF
TRBJ1-1 | TRBV29-1 | NA | NA | TGCAGCGTTCTTACCCCCATTGGGAGGCTTGAAGCTTTCTTT | CSVLTPIGRLEAFF
TRBJ1-3 | TRBV25-1 | many | NA | TGTGCCAGCAGTGATTTGAGGGCCTCTGGAAACACCATATATTTT | CASSDLRASGNTIYF
TRBJ2-1 | TRBV7-2 | few | NA | TGTGCCAGCAGCTTAGGAGCGATGGTGGGCAATGAGCAGTTCTTC | CASSLGAMVGNEQFF
TRBJ2-1 | TRBV6-2/TRBV6-3 | many | TRBD2 | TGTGCCAGCAGCTACCCCCCAGCGGGAGTAAGGGCCGATGAGCAGTTCTTC | CASSYPPAGVRADEQFF
TRBJ2-7 | TRBV5-1 | many | NA | TGCGCCAGCAGCGAGGGGGCGGGAGATATTTCCTACGAGCAGTACTTC | CASSEGAGDISYEQYF
TRBJ2-7 | TRBV6-2/TRBV6-3 | NA | NA | TGTGCCAGCGCGGGACACCACTACGAGCAGTACTTC | CASAGHHYEQYF
TRBJ2-7 | TRBV28 | many | NA | TGTGCCAGCAGTTTAGCCCCCCGGGAGCAGTACTTC | CASSLAPREQYF
TRBJ2-3 | TRBV11-2 | many | NA | TGTGCCAGCAGCTTAGAAGCCTTCCTGAGCACAGATACGCAGTATTTT | CASSLEAFLSTDTQYF
TRBJ1-1 | TRBV11-2 | NA | NA | TGTGCCAGCAGAGTACTGGGGATCCAAAAGAACACTGAAGCTTTCTTT | CASRVLGIQKNTEAFF
TRBJ2-7 | TRBV28 | NA | NA | TGTGCCAGCAGTTTGGGGACGGACCTTTTCTACGAGCAGTACTTC | CASSLGTDLFYEQYF
TRBJ2-2 | TRBV5-6 | many | TRBD1 | TGTGCCAGCAGCGCTGGGACAGGGAGGGCCGGGGAGCTGTTTTTT | CASSAGTGRAGELFF
TRBJ2-2 | TRBV7-8 | few | NA | TGTGCCAGCAGTCGGGGTGCGGCGAACACCGGGGAGCTGTTTTTT | CASSRGAANTGELFF